These T cell receptor beta chains were read from a single sample in a study of blood T cell repertoires in COVID-19. Sequencing used immunoSEQ multiplex PCR; TCRdb keeps in-frame clones, though not all of them. The sample includes some 96,000 clones, approximately 90% seen only once; the top ten take 1.7%. The material sequenced was peripheral blood. These receptors all stem from a man in his 60s with acute or convalescent COVID-19. CDR3s include the opening cysteine and the closing phenylalanine or tryptophan. Each record gives: D gene, V gene, clone size, J gene, CDR3 protein, CDR3 DNA. D genes are given only for firm matches. Clone size is shown for a subset of rows, as once, few, many or a class of expanded clone.

-	TRBV7-6	-	TRBJ1-5	CASSLDGDRNQPQHF	TGTGCCAGCAGCTTAGACGGGGATAGAAATCAGCCCCAGCATTTT
TRBD1	TRBV6-5	-	TRBJ1-3	CASRVQGLAGNTIYF	TGTGCCAGCAGAGTACAGGGGCTTGCTGGAAACACCATATATTTT
-	TRBV6-1	-	TRBJ1-5	CASSENRQNRSPQHF	TGTGCCAGCAGTGAAAATCGACAGAACCGTTCGCCCCAGCATTTT
-	TRBV28	-	TRBJ1-1	CASSTQGFRNTEAFF	TGTGCCAGCAGTACTCAGGGGTTTCGGAACACTGAAGCTTTCTTT
-	TRBV19	-	TRBJ1-4	CASSMSGADEKLFF	TGTGCCAGTAGTATGTCAGGGGCAGATGAAAAACTGTTTTTT
-	TRBV6-4	-	TRBJ1-2	CASSDYRPPRGYGYTF	TGTGCCAGCAGTGACTATCGGCCCCCAAGGGGCTATGGCTACACCTTC
-	TRBV3-1/TRBV3-2	-	TRBJ2-7	CASSQGLYEQYF	TGTGCCAGCAGCCAAGGGCTTTACGAGCAGTACTTC
TRBD1	TRBV28	once	TRBJ2-7	CATYSGQGAYEQYF	TGTGCCACCTACTCCGGACAGGGGGCATACGAGCAGTACTTC
TRBD1	TRBV13	once	TRBJ1-1	CASSSDRGNSLAFF	TGTGCCAGCAGCTCGGACAGGGGGAATTCTTTAGCTTTCTTT
TRBD1	TRBV27	-	TRBJ1-6	CASSLKGQDYSPLHF	TGTGCCAGCAGTTTAAAGGGACAGGACTATTCACCCCTCCACTTT
TRBD1	TRBV9	-	TRBJ1-3	CASSVGAGGASIYF	TGTGCCAGCAGCGTAGGGGCAGGGGGTGCGTCCATATATTTT
-	TRBV6-6	-	TRBJ1-6	CASSYLTQDNSPLHF	TGTGCCAGCAGTTACCTGACTCAAGATAATTCACCCCTCCACTTT
TRBD1	TRBV27	-	TRBJ1-1	CASSRDSMNTEAFF	TGTGCCAGCAGTCGGGACAGTATGAACACTGAAGCTTTCTTT
-	TRBV19	-	TRBJ1-4	CASSRLSIGESEKLFF	TGTGCCAGTAGCCGCCTTTCGATAGGGGAATCTGAAAAACTGTTTTTT
-	TRBV7-2	-	TRBJ1-2	CASRAQGYSYGYTF	TGTGCCAGCAGAGCCCAGGGATACTCCTATGGCTACACCTTC
TRBD1	TRBV30	-	TRBJ1-2	CARIRDRGYGYTF	TGTGCCCGGATCCGGGACAGGGGTTATGGCTACACCTTC
-	TRBV9	-	TRBJ1-1	CASSVTAGTEAFF	TGTGCCAGCAGCGTGACAGCAGGGACTGAAGCTTTCTTT
-	TRBV5-1	-	TRBJ1-1	CASSQTPGNTEAFF	TGCGCCAGCAGCCAAACCCCAGGGAACACTGAAGCTTTCTTT
-	TRBV20-1	-	TRBJ1-2	CSASGGNYGYTF	TGCAGTGCTAGTGGAGGTAACTATGGCTACACCTTC
-	TRBV5-6	-	TRBJ1-1	CASSLRMNTEAFF	TGTGCCAGCAGTCTGAGGATGAACACTGAAGCTTTCTTT
-	TRBV19	-	TRBJ2-5	CASSEQGGETQYF	TGTGCCAGTAGTGAACAGGGCGGGGAGACCCAGTACTTC
-	TRBV6-5	-	TRBJ1-2	CASSQNSLDTYGYTF	TGTGCCAGCAGCCAAAACAGCCTTGACACCTATGGCTACACCTTC
TRBD1	TRBV7-8	-	TRBJ1-5	CASSLLTGGNSNQPQHF	TGTGCCAGCAGCTTATTGACAGGGGGTAATAGCAATCAGCCCCAGCATTTT
-	TRBV20-1	-	TRBJ2-7	CSASSTSSYEQYF	TGCAGTGCTAGTAGTACGAGCTCCTACGAGCAGTACTTC
-	TRBV6-5	-	TRBJ1-4	CASELGLTTNEKLFF	TGTGCCAGCGAACTGGGGCTAACAACTAATGAAAAACTGTTTTTT
TRBD1	TRBV5-4	-	TRBJ2-1	CASSSAGTGGDEQFF	TGTGCCAGCAGCTCAGCCGGGACAGGGGGCGATGAGCAGTTCTTC
TRBD1	TRBV2	-	TRBJ1-2	CASSDPGQGETNYGYTF	TGTGCCAGCAGTGATCCGGGACAGGGCGAAACTAACTATGGCTACACCTTC
TRBD1	TRBV6-1	-	TRBJ1-6	CASSGGQGVSTYSPLHF	TGTGCCAGCAGTGGAGGACAGGGGGTATCCACCTATTCACCCCTCCACTTT
-	TRBV5-4	once	TRBJ2-5	CASSLGGLYQETQYF	TGTGCCAGCAGCTTGGGCGGGCTGTACCAAGAGACCCAGTACTTC
-	TRBV6-5	-	TRBJ2-2	CASSSLGNTGELFF	TGTGCCAGCAGTTCCCTAGGGAACACCGGGGAGCTGTTTTTT
-	TRBV7-9	-	TRBJ1-2	CASSLGGAIYGYTF	TGTGCCAGCAGTCTAGGGGGGGCGATCTATGGCTACACCTTC
TRBD2	TRBV30	-	TRBJ2-5	CACFGGDQETQYF	TGTGCCTGCTTTGGGGGGGATCAAGAGACCCAGTACTTC
TRBD1	TRBV7-9	few	TRBJ1-2	CASSLGDSMTYGYTF	TGTGCCAGCAGCTTAGGGGACAGCATGACCTATGGCTACACCTTC
TRBD2	TRBV19	-	TRBJ2-2	CASTPRLAGGPSGELFF	TGTGCCAGTACCCCAAGACTAGCGGGGGGGCCGAGCGGGGAGCTGTTTTTT
-	TRBV7-9	-	TRBJ1-4	CASSFGQGEKLFF	TGTGCCAGCAGCTTCGGGCAGGGTGAAAAACTGTTTTTT